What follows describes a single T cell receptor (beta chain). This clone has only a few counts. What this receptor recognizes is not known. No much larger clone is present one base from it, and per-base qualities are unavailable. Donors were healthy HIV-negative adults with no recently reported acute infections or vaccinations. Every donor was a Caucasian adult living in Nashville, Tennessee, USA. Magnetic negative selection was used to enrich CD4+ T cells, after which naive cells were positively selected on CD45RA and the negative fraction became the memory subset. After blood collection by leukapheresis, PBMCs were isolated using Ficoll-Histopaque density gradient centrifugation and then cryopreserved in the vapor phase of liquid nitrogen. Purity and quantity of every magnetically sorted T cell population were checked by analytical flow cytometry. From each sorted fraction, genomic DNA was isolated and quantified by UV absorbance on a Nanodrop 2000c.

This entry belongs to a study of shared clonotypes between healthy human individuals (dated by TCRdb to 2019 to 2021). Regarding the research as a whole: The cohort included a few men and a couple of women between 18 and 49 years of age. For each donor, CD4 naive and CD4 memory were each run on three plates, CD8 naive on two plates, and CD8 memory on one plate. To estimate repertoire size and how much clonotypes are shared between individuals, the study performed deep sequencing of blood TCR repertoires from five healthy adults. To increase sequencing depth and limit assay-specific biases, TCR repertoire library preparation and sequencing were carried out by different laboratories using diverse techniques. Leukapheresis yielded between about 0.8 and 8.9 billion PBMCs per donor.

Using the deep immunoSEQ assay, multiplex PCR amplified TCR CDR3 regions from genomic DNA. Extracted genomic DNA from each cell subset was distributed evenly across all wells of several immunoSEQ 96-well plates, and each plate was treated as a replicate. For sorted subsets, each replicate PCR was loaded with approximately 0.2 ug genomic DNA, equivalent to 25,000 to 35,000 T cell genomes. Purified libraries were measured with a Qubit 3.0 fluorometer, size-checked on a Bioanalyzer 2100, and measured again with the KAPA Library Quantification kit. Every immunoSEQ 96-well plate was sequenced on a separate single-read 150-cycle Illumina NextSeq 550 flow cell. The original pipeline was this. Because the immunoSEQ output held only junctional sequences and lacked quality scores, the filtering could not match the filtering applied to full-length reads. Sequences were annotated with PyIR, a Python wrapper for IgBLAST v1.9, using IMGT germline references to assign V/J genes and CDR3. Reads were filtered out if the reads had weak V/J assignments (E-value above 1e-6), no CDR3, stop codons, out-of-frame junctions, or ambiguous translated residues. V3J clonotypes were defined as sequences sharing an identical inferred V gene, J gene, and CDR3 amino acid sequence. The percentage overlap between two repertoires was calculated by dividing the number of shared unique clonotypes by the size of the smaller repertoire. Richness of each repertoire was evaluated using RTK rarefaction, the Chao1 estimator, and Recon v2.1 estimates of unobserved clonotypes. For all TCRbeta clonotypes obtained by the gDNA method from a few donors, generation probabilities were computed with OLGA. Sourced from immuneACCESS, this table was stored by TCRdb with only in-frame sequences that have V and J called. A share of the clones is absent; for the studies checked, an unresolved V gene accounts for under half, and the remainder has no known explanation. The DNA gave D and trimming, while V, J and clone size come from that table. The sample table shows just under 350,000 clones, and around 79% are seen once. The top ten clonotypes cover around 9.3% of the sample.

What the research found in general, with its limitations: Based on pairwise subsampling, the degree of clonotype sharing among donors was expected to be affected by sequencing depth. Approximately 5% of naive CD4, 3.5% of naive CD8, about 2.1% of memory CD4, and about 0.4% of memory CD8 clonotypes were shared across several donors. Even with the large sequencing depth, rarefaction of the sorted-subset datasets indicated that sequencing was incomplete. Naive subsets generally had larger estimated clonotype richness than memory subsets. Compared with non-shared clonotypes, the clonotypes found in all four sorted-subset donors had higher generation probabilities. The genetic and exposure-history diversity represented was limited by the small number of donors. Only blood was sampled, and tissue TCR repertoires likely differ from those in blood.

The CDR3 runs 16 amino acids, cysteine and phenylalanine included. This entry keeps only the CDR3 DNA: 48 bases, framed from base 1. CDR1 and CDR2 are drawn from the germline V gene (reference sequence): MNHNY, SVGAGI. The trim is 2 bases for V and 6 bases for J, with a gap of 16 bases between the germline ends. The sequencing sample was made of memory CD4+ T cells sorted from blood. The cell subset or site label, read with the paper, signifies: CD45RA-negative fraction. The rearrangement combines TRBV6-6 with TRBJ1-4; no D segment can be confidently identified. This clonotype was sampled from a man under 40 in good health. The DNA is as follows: TGTGCCAGCAGTTACACGACTTGGGTTTCGGATGAAAAACTGTTTTTT. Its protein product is CASSYTTWVSDEKLFF.